This T cell receptor (beta chain) originates from a study of cytomegalovirus exposure and HLA in healthy donors. Study-level background: There were 90 million to 140 million unique TCR beta sequences, drawn from some 180 million T cells, in an earlier analysis.

The PCR ran on 60 Vbeta and 13 Jbeta primers. Generated by immunoSEQ multiplex PCR, the TCRdb table keeps only in-frame clones and is missing some. Of about 160,000 clones in the sample, around 80% were seen once. The CDR3 has 16 amino acids. The germline gives CDR1 MDHEN, CDR2 SYDVKM. The V gene end was trimmed by 5 bases and the J gene end by 5 bases; junction bases not matched to a gene: 13. This sequence originates from a male donor in good health and CMV-seropositive. This chain links TRBV28 with TRBJ2-5; 8 bases map to TRBD2. The sequenced sample consisted of PBMCs. The CDR3: CASSPRLAPGSETQYF. DNA of the CDR3: TGTGCCAGCAGTCCGAGACTAGCGCCCGGGTCGGAGACCCAGTACTTC.